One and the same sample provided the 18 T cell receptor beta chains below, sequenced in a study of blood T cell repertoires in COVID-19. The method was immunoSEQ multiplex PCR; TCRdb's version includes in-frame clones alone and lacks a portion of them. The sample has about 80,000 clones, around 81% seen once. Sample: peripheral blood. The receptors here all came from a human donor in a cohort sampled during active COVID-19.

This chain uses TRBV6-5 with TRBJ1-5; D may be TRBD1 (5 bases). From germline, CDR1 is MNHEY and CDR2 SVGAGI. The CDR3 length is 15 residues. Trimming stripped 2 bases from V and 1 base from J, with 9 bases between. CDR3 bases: TGTGCCAGCAGTTACGGGGGGGAGAGCAATCAGCCCCAGCATTTT. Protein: CASSYGGESNQPQHF.

The CDR3 DNA reads as TGTGCCAGTAGTACCAGACTAGCGGGCTCCCTCCCACAGTTCTTC. This codes for CASSTRLAGSLPQFF. The chain has TRBV19 and TRBJ2-1; TRBD2 matches at 10 bases. J lost 13 bases, V lost 4 bases, and 13 bases had no gene match. The germline CDR1 and CDR2 sequences are LNHDA and SQIVND (reference sequence). The CDR3 sequence is 15 residues long.

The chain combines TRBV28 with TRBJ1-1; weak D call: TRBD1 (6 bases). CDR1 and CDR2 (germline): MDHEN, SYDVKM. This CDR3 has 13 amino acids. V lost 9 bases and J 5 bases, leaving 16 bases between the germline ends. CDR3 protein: CASRGGGWTEAFF. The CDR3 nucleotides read TGTGCCAGTCGTGGGGGCGGTTGGACTGAAGCTTTCTTT.

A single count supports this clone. The CDR3 region is CASSVGPGQKNTEAFF. In DNA form, the CDR3 reads TGTGCCAGCAGCGTAGGTCCGGGACAGAAGAACACTGAAGCTTTCTTT. The chain is built from TRBV9 and TRBJ1-1, with 7 bases lining up with TRBD1. The CDR3 consists of 16 residues. J gave up 1 base and V 0 bases, and 6 bases lay outside the gene matches. Germline CDR1 is SGDLS and CDR2 is YYNGEE.

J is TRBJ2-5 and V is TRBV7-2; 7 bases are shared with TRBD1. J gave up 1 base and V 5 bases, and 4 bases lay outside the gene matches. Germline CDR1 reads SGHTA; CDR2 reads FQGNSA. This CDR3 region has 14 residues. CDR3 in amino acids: CASSRTGLQETQYF. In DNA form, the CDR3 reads TGTGCCAGCAGCAGGACAGGTCTCCAAGAGACCCAGTACTTC.

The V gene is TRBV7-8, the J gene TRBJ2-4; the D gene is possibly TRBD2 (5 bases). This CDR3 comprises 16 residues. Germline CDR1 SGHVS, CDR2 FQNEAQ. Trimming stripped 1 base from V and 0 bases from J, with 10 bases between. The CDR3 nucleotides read TGTGCCAGCAGCTTAGATGAGCGGTCAGCCAAAAACATTCAGTACTTC. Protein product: CASSLDERSAKNIQYF.

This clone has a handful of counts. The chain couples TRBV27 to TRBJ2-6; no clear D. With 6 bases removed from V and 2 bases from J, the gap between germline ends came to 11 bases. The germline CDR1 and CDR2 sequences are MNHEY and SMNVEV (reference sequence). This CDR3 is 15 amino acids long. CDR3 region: CASRGLPAGANVLTF. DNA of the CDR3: TGTGCCAGCAGGGGCTTGCCGGCTGGGGCCAACGTCCTGACTTTC.

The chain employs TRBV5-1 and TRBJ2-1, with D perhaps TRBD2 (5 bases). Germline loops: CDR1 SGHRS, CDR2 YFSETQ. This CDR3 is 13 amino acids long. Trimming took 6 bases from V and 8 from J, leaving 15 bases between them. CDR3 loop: CASTPEGRDEQFF. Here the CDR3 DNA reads TGCGCCAGCACCCCCGAGGGAAGGGATGAGCAGTTCTTC.

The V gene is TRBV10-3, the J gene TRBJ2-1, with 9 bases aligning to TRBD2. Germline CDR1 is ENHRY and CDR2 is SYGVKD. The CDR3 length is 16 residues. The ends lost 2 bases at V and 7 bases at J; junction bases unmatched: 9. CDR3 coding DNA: TGTGCCATCAGTGAGCCTGAGCGGGGGGCCTGGAATGAGCAGTTCTTC. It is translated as CAISEPERGAWNEQFF.

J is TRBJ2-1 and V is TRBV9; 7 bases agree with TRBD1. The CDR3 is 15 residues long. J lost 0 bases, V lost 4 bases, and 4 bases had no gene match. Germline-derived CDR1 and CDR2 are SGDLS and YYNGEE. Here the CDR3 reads CASSRGGSSYNEQFF. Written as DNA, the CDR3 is TGTGCCAGCAGCCGAGGGGGCAGCTCCTACAATGAGCAGTTCTTC.

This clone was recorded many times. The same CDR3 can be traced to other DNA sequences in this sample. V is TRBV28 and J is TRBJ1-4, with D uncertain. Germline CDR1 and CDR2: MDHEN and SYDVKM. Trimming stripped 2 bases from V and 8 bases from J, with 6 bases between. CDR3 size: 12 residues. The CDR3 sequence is CASSLEGEKLFF. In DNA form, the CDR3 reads TGTGCCAGCAGTTTAGAGGGAGAAAAACTGTTTTTT.

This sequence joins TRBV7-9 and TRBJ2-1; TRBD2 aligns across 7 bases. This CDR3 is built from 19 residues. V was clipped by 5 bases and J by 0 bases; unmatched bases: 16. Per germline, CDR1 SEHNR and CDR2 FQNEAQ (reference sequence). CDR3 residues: CASSPRSSGPDSSYNEQFF. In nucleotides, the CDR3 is TGTGCCAGCAGCCCTAGGTCTAGCGGCCCTGACAGCTCCTACAATGAGCAGTTCTTC.

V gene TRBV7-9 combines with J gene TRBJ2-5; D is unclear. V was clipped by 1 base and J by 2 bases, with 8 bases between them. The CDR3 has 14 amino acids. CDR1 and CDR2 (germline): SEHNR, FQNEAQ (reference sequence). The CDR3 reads CASSLGELQETQYF. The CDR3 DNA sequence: TGTGCCAGCAGCTTAGGAGAACTGCAAGAGACCCAGTACTTC.

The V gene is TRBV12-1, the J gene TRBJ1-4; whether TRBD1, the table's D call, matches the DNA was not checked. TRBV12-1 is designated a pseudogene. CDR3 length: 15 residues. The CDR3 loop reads CASSPWTGENEKLFF. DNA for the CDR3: TGTGCCAGCAGCCCATGGACAGGGGAAAATGAAAAACTGTTTTTT.

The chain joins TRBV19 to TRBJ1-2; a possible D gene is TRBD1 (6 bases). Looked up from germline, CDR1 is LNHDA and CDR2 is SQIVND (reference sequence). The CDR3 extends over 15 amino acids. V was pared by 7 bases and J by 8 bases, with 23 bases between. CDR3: CASIDIGGPRRGYTF. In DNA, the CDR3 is TGTGCCAGTATTGATATCGGGGGGCCCCGACGCGGCTACACCTTC.

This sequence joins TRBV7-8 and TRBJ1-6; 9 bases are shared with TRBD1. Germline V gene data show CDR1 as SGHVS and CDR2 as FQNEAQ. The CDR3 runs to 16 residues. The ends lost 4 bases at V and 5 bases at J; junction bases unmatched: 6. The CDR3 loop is CASSSEDRGNNSPLHF. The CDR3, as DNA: TGTGCCAGCAGCTCCGAGGACAGGGGTAATAATTCACCCCTCCACTTT.

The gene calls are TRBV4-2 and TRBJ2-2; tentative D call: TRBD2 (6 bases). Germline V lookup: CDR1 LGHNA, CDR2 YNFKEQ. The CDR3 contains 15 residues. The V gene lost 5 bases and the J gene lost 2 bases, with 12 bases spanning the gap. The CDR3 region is CASSVGGINTGELFF. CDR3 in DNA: TGTGCCAGCAGCGTCGGGGGAATAAACACCGGGGAGCTGTTTTTT.

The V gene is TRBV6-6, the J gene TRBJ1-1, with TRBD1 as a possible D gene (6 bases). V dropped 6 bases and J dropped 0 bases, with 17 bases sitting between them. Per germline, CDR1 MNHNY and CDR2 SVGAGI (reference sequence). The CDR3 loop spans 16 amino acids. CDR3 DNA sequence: TGTGCCAGCAGCTCCCACCGACAGGCTATGAACACTGAAGCTTTCTTT. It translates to CASSSHRQAMNTEAFF.